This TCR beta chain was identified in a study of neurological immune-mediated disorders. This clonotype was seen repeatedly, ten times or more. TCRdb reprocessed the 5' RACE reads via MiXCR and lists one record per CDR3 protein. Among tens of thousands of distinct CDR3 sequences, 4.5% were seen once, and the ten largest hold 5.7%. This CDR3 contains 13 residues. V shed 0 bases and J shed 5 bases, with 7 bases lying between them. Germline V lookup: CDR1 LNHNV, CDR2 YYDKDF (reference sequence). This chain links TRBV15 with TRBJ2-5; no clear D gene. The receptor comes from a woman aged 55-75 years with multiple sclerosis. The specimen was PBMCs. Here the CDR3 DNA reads TGTGCCACCAGCAGAGAGAGGTCGGAGACCCAGTACTTC. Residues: CATSRERSETQYF.